The clone carrying this T cell receptor beta chain was counted a single time. This record belongs to a study of OX40 agonist ivuxolimab in advanced cancers. Generated by immunoSEQ multiplex PCR, the TCRdb table keeps only in-frame clones and is missing some. The data hold about 88,000 clones, with around 85% observed a single time. The TCR sequence derives from an adult with an advanced solid tumor such as melanoma, head and neck, liver or kidney cancer. The specimen comprised CD4+ or CD8+ T cells sorted from blood, sampled in a trial of the OX40 agonist ivuxolimab.

CDR3 in DNA: TGTGCCAGCAGCTTAGTAGTTGGGTCGAACACTGAAGCTTTCTTT. The encoded protein is CASSLVVGSNTEAFF. The chain employs TRBV7-9 and TRBJ1-1; D gene ambiguous. Trimming left V 1 base short and J 1 base short, with 10 bases between. Germline-derived CDR1 and CDR2 are SEHNR and FQNEAQ (reference sequence). This CDR3 comprises 15 residues.